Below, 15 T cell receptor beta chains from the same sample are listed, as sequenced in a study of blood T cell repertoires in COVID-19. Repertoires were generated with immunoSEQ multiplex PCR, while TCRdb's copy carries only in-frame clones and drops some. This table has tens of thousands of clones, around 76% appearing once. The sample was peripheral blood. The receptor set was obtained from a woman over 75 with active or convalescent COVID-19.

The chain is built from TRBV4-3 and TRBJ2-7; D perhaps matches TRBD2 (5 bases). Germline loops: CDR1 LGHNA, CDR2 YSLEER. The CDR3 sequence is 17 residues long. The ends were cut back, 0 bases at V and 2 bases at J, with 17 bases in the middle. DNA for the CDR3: TGCGCCAGCAGCCAAGATCTTCTAGGACTCCGACCCTACGAGCAGTACTTC. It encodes CASSQDLLGLRPYEQYF.

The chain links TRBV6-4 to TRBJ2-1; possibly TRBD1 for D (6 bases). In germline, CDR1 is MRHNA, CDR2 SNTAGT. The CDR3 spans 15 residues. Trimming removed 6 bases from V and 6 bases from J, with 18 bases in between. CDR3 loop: CASRGEGTSFNEQFF. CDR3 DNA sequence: TGTGCCAGCAGAGGGGAAGGGACAAGTTTCAATGAGCAGTTCTTC.

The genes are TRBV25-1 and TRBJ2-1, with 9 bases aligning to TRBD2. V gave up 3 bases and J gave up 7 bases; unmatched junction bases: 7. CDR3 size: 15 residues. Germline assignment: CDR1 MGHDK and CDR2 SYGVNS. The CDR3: CASSESGLAGNEQFF. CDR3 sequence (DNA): TGTGCCAGCAGTGAGTCGGGACTAGCTGGTAATGAGCAGTTCTTC. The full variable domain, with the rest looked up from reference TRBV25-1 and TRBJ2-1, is EADIYQTPRYLVIGTGKKITLECSQTMGHDKMYWYQQDPGMELHLIHYSYGVNSTEKGDLSSESTVSRIRTEHFPLTLESARPSHTSQYLCASSESGLAGNEQFFGPGTRLTVL.

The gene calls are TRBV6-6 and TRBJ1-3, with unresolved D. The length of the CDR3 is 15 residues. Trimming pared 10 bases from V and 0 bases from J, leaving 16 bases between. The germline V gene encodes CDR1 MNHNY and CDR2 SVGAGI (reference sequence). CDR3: CATDSTGYSGNTIYF. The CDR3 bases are TGTGCCACTGACTCAACCGGGTACTCTGGAAACACCATATATTTT.

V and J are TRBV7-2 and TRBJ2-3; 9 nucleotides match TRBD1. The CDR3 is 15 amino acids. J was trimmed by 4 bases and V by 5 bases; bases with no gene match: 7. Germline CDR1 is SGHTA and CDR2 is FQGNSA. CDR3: CASSLTGGGADTQYF. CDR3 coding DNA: TGTGCCAGCAGCCTCACAGGGGGCGGAGCAGATACGCAGTATTTT.

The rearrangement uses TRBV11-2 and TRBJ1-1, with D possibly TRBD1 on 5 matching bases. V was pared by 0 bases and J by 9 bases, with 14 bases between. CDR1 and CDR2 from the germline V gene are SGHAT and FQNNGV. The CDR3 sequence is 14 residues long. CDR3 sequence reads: CASSLDRPQDKAFF. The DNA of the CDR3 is TGTGCCAGCAGCTTAGATCGACCACAGGATAAAGCTTTCTTT.

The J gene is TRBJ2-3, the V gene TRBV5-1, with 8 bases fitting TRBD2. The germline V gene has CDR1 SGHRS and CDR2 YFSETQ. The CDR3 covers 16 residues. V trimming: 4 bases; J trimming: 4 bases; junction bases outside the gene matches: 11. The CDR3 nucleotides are TGCGCCAGCAGCCCCGACCCGGGACTAGAAGCAGATACGCAGTATTTT. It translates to CASSPDPGLEADTQYF.

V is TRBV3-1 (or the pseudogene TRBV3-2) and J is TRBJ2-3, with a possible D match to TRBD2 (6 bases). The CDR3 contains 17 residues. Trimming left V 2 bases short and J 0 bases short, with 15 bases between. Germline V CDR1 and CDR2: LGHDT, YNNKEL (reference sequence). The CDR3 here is CASSQKTAGTSTDTQYF. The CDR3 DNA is TGTGCCAGCAGCCAAAAGACGGCGGGGACTAGCACAGATACGCAGTATTTT.

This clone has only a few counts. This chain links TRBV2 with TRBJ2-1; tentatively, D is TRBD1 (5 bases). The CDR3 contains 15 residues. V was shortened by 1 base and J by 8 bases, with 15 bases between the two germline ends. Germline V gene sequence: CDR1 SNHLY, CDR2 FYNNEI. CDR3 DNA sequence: TGTGCCAGCAGTGAAGAGGGGCCTTCCGGGCATGAGCAGTTCTTC. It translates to CASSEEGPSGHEQFF. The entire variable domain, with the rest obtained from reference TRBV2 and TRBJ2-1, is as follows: EPEVTQTPSHQVTQMGQEVILRCVPISNHLYFYWYRQILGQKVEFLVSFYNNEISEKSEIFDDQFSVERPDGSNFTLKIRSTKLEDSAMYFCASSEEGPSGHEQFFGPGTRLTVL.

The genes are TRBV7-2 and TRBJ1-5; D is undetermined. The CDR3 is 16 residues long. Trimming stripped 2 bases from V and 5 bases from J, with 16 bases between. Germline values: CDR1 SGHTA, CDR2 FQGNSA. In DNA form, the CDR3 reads TGTGCCAGCAGCTTATTGAAGGGATTGGGAGATCAGCCCCAGCATTTT. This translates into CASSLLKGLGDQPQHF.

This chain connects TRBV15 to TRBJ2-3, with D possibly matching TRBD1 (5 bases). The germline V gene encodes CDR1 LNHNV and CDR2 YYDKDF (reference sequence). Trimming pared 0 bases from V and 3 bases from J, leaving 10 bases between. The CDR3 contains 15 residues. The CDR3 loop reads CATSRDPRGTDTQYF. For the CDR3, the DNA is TGTGCCACCAGCAGAGACCCTAGGGGAACAGATACGCAGTATTTT.

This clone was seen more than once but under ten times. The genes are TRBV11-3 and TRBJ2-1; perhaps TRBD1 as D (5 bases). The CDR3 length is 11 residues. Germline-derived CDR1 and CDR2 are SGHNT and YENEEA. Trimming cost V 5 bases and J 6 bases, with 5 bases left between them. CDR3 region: CASSQGNEQFF. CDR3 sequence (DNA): TGTGCCAGCAGCCAGGGCAATGAGCAGTTCTTC.

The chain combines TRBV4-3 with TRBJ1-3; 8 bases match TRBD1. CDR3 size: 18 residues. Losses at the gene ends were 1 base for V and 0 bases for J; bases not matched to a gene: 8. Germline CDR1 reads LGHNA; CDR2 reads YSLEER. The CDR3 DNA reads TGCGCCAGCAGCCAAGGAGCGGGACAGGCCTACTCTGGAAACACCATATATTTT. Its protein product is CASSQGAGQAYSGNTIYF.

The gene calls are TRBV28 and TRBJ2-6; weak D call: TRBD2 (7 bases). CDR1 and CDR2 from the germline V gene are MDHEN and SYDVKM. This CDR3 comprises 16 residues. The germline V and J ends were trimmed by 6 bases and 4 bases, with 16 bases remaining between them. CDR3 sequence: CASRRGGAGGANVLTF. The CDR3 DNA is TGTGCCAGCAGGCGAGGGGGGGCTGGCGGGGCCAACGTCCTGACTTTC.

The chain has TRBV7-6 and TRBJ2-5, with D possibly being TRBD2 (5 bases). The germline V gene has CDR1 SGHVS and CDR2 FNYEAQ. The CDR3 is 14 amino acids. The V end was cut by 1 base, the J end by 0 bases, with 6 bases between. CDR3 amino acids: CASSLGGYQETQYF. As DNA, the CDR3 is TGTGCCAGCAGCTTAGGCGGGTACCAAGAGACCCAGTACTTC.